A selection of T cell receptor beta chains follows, all from one sample in a study of early T cells in non-severe SARS-CoV-2 infection. In TCRdb, the 5' RACE reads were re-called with MiXCR into one record per CDR3 protein. The sample lists around 78,000 distinct CDR3 sequences, 11% to 15% occurring once. The sequencing input was whole blood. The receptors derive from an adult who was a healthcare worker with PCR-confirmed SARS-CoV-2 infection or an uninfected control (not recorded which). Both conserved end residues are part of each CDR3. A D gene is named only where the DNA matches it firmly. Some rows mark clone size as missing; the rest say once, few, many or name a class of expanded clone.

j_call | d_call | v_call | clone_size | cdr3_aa | cdr3_nt
TRBJ2-7 | NA | TRBV28 | NA | CASRPGLAIGEQYF | TGTGCCAGCAGGCCGGGACTGGCCATAGGGGAGCAGTACTTC
TRBJ1-2 | TRBD1 | TRBV6-6 | many | CASSGGQGAGYTF | TGTGCCAGCAGTGGGGGACAGGGTGCGGGCTACACCTTC
TRBJ2-5 | TRBD2 | TRBV5-1 | NA | CASSPGLASETQYF | TGCGCCAGCAGCCCGGGACTAGCTAGTGAGACCCAGTACTTC
TRBJ2-3 | NA | TRBV5-8 | NA | CASSLYDSTDTQYF | TGTGCCAGCAGCTTGTATGACAGCACAGATACGCAGTATTTT
TRBJ2-2 | NA | TRBV2 | NA | CASSEDLPGTGELFF | TGTGCCAGCAGTGAGGACCTTCCGGGCACCGGGGAGCTGTTTTTT
TRBJ2-6 | NA | TRBV7-6 | many | CASSRRGSGANVLTF | TGTGCCAGCAGCCGGCGAGGCTCTGGGGCCAACGTCCTGACTTTC
TRBJ2-7 | NA | TRBV7-6 | few | CASSLDIAYEQYF | TGTGCCAGCAGCTTAGACATCGCCTACGAGCAGTACTTC
TRBJ1-2 | NA | TRBV11-3 | many | CASSLVNYGYTF | TGTGCCAGCAGCTTAGTTAACTATGGCTACACCTTC
TRBJ2-1 | NA | TRBV12-3/TRBV12-4 | NA | CASSLGFRVVSEQFF | TGTGCCAGCAGTTTAGGGTTTCGAGTTGTAAGTGAGCAGTTCTTC
TRBJ2-1 | NA | TRBV10-3 | few | CATEAGDNEQFF | TGTGCCACCGAGGCGGGTGACAATGAGCAGTTCTTC
TRBJ2-2 | TRBD2 | TRBV6-5 | NA | CASTRGGRSTGELFF | TGTGCCAGCACTCGGGGGGGCCGGAGCACCGGGGAGCTGTTTTTT
TRBJ1-3 | TRBD1 | TRBV27 | NA | CASSPSGTGGLGNTIYF | TGTGCCAGCAGTCCCTCCGGGACAGGGGGCCTTGGAAACACCATATATTTT
TRBJ2-1 | TRBD2 | TRBV20-1 | NA | CSARAAGVGNEQFF | TGCAGTGCTAGAGCAGCGGGAGTTGGGAATGAGCAGTTCTTC
TRBJ2-2 | NA | TRBV7-8 | NA | CASSLGLGPLPTGELFF | TGTGCCAGCAGCCTCGGCCTGGGACCACTCCCCACCGGGGAGCTGTTTTTT
TRBJ1-1 | NA | TRBV7-6 | NA | CASSLLTGDPEAFF | TGTGCCAGCAGCTTACTCACGGGAGATCCTGAAGCTTTCTTT
TRBJ1-1 | TRBD1 | TRBV7-9 | many | CASSLTGSTEAFF | TGTGCCAGCAGCCTGACAGGGAGCACTGAAGCTTTCTTT
TRBJ2-4 | NA | TRBV3-1 | NA | CASSQSQGQGKNIQYF | TGTGCCAGCAGCCAATCACAGGGTCAGGGCAAAAACATTCAGTACTTC
TRBJ1-1 | NA | TRBV7-3 | NA | CASSPNLNTEAFF | TGTGCCAGCAGCCCTAACTTGAACACTGAAGCTTTCTTT
TRBJ2-3 | NA | TRBV6-1 | few | CASSEEITGGATDTQYF | TGTGCCAGCAGTGAAGAGATAACTGGGGGAGCCACAGATACGCAGTATTTT
TRBJ2-3 | NA | TRBV7-3 | many | CASSLSATPGIDTQYF | TGTGCCAGCAGCTTAAGCGCGACCCCCGGGATTGATACGCAGTATTTT
TRBJ2-1 | NA | TRBV30 | NA | CAWSLLGDNEQFF | TGTGCCTGGAGCCTACTTGGCGACAATGAGCAGTTCTTC
TRBJ1-2 | NA | TRBV11-1 | NA | CASSSTWAANYGYTF | TGTGCCAGCAGCTCCACCTGGGCAGCCAACTATGGCTACACCTTC